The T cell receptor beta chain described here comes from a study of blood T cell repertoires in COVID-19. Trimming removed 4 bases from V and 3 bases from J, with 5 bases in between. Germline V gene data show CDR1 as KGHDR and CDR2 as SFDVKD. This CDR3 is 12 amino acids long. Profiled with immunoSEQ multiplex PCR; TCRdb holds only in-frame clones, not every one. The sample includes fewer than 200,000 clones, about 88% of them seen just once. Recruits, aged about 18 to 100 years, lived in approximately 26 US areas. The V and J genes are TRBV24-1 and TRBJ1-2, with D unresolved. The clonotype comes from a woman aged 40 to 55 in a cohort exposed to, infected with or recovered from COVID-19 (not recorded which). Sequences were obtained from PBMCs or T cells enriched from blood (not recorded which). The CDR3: CATSESDYGYTF. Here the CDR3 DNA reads TGTGCCACCAGTGAGTCCGACTATGGCTACACCTTC.